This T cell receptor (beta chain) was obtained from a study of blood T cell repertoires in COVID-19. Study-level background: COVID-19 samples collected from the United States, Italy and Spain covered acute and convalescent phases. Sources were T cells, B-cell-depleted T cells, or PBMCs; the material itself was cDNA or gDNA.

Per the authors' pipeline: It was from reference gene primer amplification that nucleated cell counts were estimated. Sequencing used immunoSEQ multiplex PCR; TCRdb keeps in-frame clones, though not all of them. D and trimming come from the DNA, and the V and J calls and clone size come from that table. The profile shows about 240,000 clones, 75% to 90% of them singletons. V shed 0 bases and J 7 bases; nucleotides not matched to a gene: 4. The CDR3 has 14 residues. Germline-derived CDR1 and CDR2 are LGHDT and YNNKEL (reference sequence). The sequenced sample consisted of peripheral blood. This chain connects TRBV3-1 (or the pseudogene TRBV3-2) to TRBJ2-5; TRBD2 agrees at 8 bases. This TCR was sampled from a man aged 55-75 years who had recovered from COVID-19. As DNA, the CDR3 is TGTGCCAGCAGCCAAGATAGTCGGGGGGGGACCCAGTACTTC. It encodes CASSQDSRGGTQYF.